Below are 3 T cell receptor beta chains sequenced from a single sample in a study of vaccination and CD4 T cells after COVID-19. Sequencing of cultured CD4+ T cell DNA used the Oncomine TCR Beta short-read assay. One entry per CDR3 protein results from TCRdb running MiXCR on the PCR reads. The repertoire has 3,000 to 4,000 distinct CDR3 sequences, about 14% of them found once; the top ten carry roughly a sixth. These receptors' antigens are unknown. Treatment: roughly 10-day PBMC culture with coronavirus spike peptide pools or control peptides (ViraFEST assay). Sample: CD4+ T cells from blood, cultured in vitro. The receptor source for this set is a human donor who had recovered from COVID-19.

In its sample, this clonotype ranks as medium-sized. The chain is built from TRBV2 and TRBJ1-5; D call uncertain. The CDR3 has 13 residues. Trimming stripped 7 bases from V and 4 bases from J, with 11 bases between. Looked up from germline, CDR1 is SNHLY and CDR2 is FYNNEI. CDR3 region: CASTRTSNQPQHF. The CDR3 coding sequence is TGTGCCAGCACCCGTACCTCTAATCAGCCCCAGCATTTT.

The V call is TRBV28, the J call TRBJ1-1; perhaps TRBD1 as D (6 bases). This CDR3 has 14 residues. Germline V gene sequence: CDR1 MDHEN, CDR2 SYDVKM. The V gene lost 8 bases and the J gene lost 2 bases, with 15 bases spanning the gap. CDR3 residues: CASQGGTGNTEAFF. CDR3 coding DNA: TGTGCCAGCCAAGGGGGTACCGGTAACACTGAAGCTTTCTTT.

This clonotype was observed a handful of times. V is TRBV2 and J is TRBJ2-7; 9 nucleotides line up with TRBD1. The CDR3 contains 14 residues. With 8 bases clipped from V and 4 bases from J, the junction kept 9 bases outside the gene matches. Germline CDR1 reads SNHLY; CDR2 reads FYNNEI. As DNA, the CDR3 is TGTGCCAGCTGTCCGGACAGGGGACCATACGAGCAGTACTTC. This codes for CASCPDRGPYEQYF.